The rows below give T cell receptor beta chains drawn from one sample of a study of cytomegalovirus exposure and HLA in healthy donors. Sequencing was performed with immunoSEQ multiplex PCR; in TCRdb, only in-frame clones are kept and a portion is missing. This sample has 64,000 or so clones; approximately 63% occur once, and the top ten carry nearly 10%. Sequencing used PBMCs. The receptors come from a woman aged 45-60 years in good health and CMV-seropositive. The CDR3 runs from the conserved cysteine through the conserved F or W. A D gene is named only where the DNA matches it firmly. Not all rows give a size; the values are once, few, many and, for expanded clones, a class.

j_gene: TRBJ1-5; v_gene: TRBV27; d_gene: .; abundance: .; CDR3nt: TGTGCCAGCAGTTTATTGCGGAGCAATCAGCCCCAGCATTTT; CDR3aa: CASSLLRSNQPQHF
j_gene: TRBJ2-3; v_gene: TRBV7-9; d_gene: .; abundance: .; CDR3nt: TGTGCCAGCAGCCAGTCAGGGGTCACAGATACGCAGTATTTT; CDR3aa: CASSQSGVTDTQYF
j_gene: TRBJ2-7; v_gene: TRBV27; d_gene: .; abundance: few; CDR3nt: TGTGCCAGCAGTTTATTGGAGACGCCCTACGAGCAGTACTTC; CDR3aa: CASSLLETPYEQYF
j_gene: TRBJ1-2; v_gene: TRBV4-1; d_gene: .; abundance: .; CDR3nt: TGCGCCAGCAGCCAAGATGACACCTATGGCTACACCTTC; CDR3aa: CASSQDDTYGYTF
j_gene: TRBJ2-5; v_gene: TRBV7-2; d_gene: .; abundance: .; CDR3nt: TGTGCCAGCAGAATAGGAACAGAGCAAGAGACCCAGTACTTC; CDR3aa: CASRIGTEQETQYF
j_gene: TRBJ2-3; v_gene: TRBV5-1; d_gene: TRBD1; abundance: few; CDR3nt: TGCGCCAGCAGCGGAGGGACAGGGAGCTTCACAGATACGCAGTATTTT; CDR3aa: CASSGGTGSFTDTQYF
j_gene: TRBJ2-3; v_gene: TRBV10-3; d_gene: TRBD2; abundance: .; CDR3nt: TGTGCCATCAGTGCTGCGGGGGTAGATACGCAGTATTTT; CDR3aa: CAISAAGVDTQYF
j_gene: TRBJ2-1; v_gene: TRBV30; d_gene: .; abundance: once; CDR3nt: TGTGCCTGGAGTACGGGTCTACCGAAGCAGTTCTTC; CDR3aa: CAWSTGLPKQFF
j_gene: TRBJ2-7; v_gene: TRBV10-2; d_gene: TRBD1; abundance: .; CDR3nt: TGCGCCAGCAGCGACTCGGGACAGGGTGGTTACGAGCAGTACTTC; CDR3aa: CASSDSGQGGYEQYF
j_gene: TRBJ2-5; v_gene: TRBV10-3; d_gene: TRBD1; abundance: .; CDR3nt: TGTGCCATCTCTCTAGGGGGCGGGTTAGAGACCCAGTACTTC; CDR3aa: CAISLGGGLETQYF
j_gene: TRBJ2-5; v_gene: TRBV7-9; d_gene: TRBD2; abundance: .; CDR3nt: TGTGCCAGCAGCTTAGACTTAGCGGGCCGGAGCTACTTC; CDR3aa: CASSLDLAGRSYF
j_gene: TRBJ1-1; v_gene: TRBV6-5; d_gene: .; abundance: once; CDR3nt: TGTGCCAGCAGTCTCGGACAGATGAACACTGAAGCTTTCTTT; CDR3aa: CASSLGQMNTEAFF
j_gene: TRBJ2-1; v_gene: TRBV4-1; d_gene: TRBD2; abundance: .; CDR3nt: TGCGCCAGCAGTCGCAACATCGGGACTAGCGGGGGGGAGCAGTTCTTC; CDR3aa: CASSRNIGTSGGEQFF
j_gene: TRBJ2-1; v_gene: TRBV5-1; d_gene: .; abundance: .; CDR3nt: TGCGCCAGCAGCTTTGGTGATCGGGGGAGCTACAATGAGCAGTTCTTC; CDR3aa: CASSFGDRGSYNEQFF
j_gene: TRBJ2-7; v_gene: TRBV2; d_gene: .; abundance: .; CDR3nt: TGTGCCAGCAGAGAGTTCTACGAGCAGTACTTC; CDR3aa: CASREFYEQYF
j_gene: TRBJ1-3; v_gene: TRBV30; d_gene: .; abundance: .; CDR3nt: TGTGCCTGGACCAAAGGATGGAGAGGAAACACCATATATTTT; CDR3aa: CAWTKGWRGNTIYF
j_gene: TRBJ1-1; v_gene: TRBV9; d_gene: .; abundance: once; CDR3nt: TGTGCCAGCAGCCCTTGGACTAGGGACACTGAAGCTTTCTTT; CDR3aa: CASSPWTRDTEAFF
j_gene: TRBJ2-2; v_gene: TRBV10-3; d_gene: .; abundance: .; CDR3nt: TGTGCCATCAGTGAGGTTCGGCTAGTTGTGTACACCGGGGAGCTGTTTTTT; CDR3aa: CAISEVRLVVYTGELFF
j_gene: TRBJ2-7; v_gene: TRBV29-1; d_gene: TRBD2; abundance: .; CDR3nt: TGCAGCGTACGAGCGGGAGTGGTCGGCGAGCAGTACTTC; CDR3aa: CSVRAGVVGEQYF
j_gene: TRBJ2-5; v_gene: TRBV6-1; d_gene: TRBD1; abundance: once; CDR3nt: TGTGCCAGCAGTACTGGACAGGTCCAAGAGACCCAGTACTTC; CDR3aa: CASSTGQVQETQYF
j_gene: TRBJ2-7; v_gene: TRBV5-4; d_gene: TRBD2; abundance: .; CDR3nt: TGTGCCAGCAGCCTGCTAGCGGGGGGGCGCGAGCAGTACTTC; CDR3aa: CASSLLAGGREQYF
j_gene: TRBJ2-7; v_gene: TRBV28; d_gene: .; abundance: .; CDR3nt: TGTGCCAGCAGTTCCCTATACTTTGGGGCATACGAGCAGTACTTC; CDR3aa: CASSSLYFGAYEQYF
j_gene: TRBJ1-1; v_gene: TRBV2; d_gene: TRBD1; abundance: .; CDR3nt: TGTGCCAGCAGTGAAATGACAGGGGTGAACACTGAAGCTTTCTTT; CDR3aa: CASSEMTGVNTEAFF
j_gene: TRBJ1-2; v_gene: TRBV20-1; d_gene: .; abundance: .; CDR3nt: TGCAGTACTAGAGATCTGTCCGGCTACACCTTC; CDR3aa: CSTRDLSGYTF
j_gene: TRBJ2-2; v_gene: TRBV5-4; d_gene: .; abundance: .; CDR3nt: TGTGCCAGCAGACCGGACACCCCGAACACCGGGGAGCTGTTTTTT; CDR3aa: CASRPDTPNTGELFF
j_gene: TRBJ2-1; v_gene: TRBV9; d_gene: .; abundance: .; CDR3nt: TGTGCCAGCAGCGTAGGACTAGACTACAATGAGCAGTTCTTC; CDR3aa: CASSVGLDYNEQFF
j_gene: TRBJ1-6; v_gene: TRBV5-4; d_gene: .; abundance: .; CDR3nt: TGTGCCAGCAGCTTGGGTTACTACAATTCACCCCTCCACTTT; CDR3aa: CASSLGYYNSPLHF
j_gene: TRBJ2-1; v_gene: TRBV5-1; d_gene: TRBD2; abundance: once; CDR3nt: TGCGCCAGCAGCTTGGGTTTAGCGGGAGATTTAAATGAGCAGTTCTTC; CDR3aa: CASSLGLAGDLNEQFF
j_gene: TRBJ1-6; v_gene: TRBV10-3; d_gene: .; abundance: .; CDR3nt: TGTGCCGTCACCCCCGGGACACCGTATAATTCACCCCTCCACTTT; CDR3aa: CAVTPGTPYNSPLHF
j_gene: TRBJ2-7; v_gene: TRBV7-9; d_gene: .; abundance: .; CDR3nt: TGTGCCAGCAGCTTAATCGCGGGTTCCTACGAGCAGTACTTC; CDR3aa: CASSLIAGSYEQYF
j_gene: TRBJ2-7; v_gene: TRBV5-1; d_gene: TRBD1; abundance: .; CDR3nt: TGCGCCAGCAGCTTGAACGGACAGGGAATAAGCCAAGAGTACTTC; CDR3aa: CASSLNGQGISQEYF
j_gene: TRBJ2-3; v_gene: TRBV5-1; d_gene: .; abundance: .; CDR3nt: TGCGCCAGCAGCTTCCCCGGCGACTACACCACAGATACGCAGTATTTT; CDR3aa: CASSFPGDYTTDTQYF
j_gene: TRBJ1-1; v_gene: TRBV29-1; d_gene: .; abundance: .; CDR3nt: TGCAGCATCGGGGGGGACATGAACACTGAAGCTTTCTTT; CDR3aa: CSIGGDMNTEAFF
j_gene: TRBJ2-1; v_gene: TRBV5-1; d_gene: TRBD2; abundance: once; CDR3nt: TGCGCCAGCAGCTTGGAGAATCGGGAGGGCCTGGGCAATGAGCAGTTCTTC; CDR3aa: CASSLENREGLGNEQFF
j_gene: TRBJ2-7; v_gene: TRBV10-1; d_gene: TRBD1; abundance: .; CDR3nt: TGCGCCAGCGGGAACGGACAGGGGGGTTACGAGCAGTACTTC; CDR3aa: CASGNGQGGYEQYF
j_gene: TRBJ2-1; v_gene: TRBV27; d_gene: .; abundance: .; CDR3nt: TGTGCCAGCATCCATTCGGTAGGGGACTCGTCCTACAATGAGCAGTTCTTC; CDR3aa: CASIHSVGDSSYNEQFF
j_gene: TRBJ2-3; v_gene: TRBV5-5; d_gene: .; abundance: .; CDR3nt: TGTGCCAGCAGCTTTGAAGCCCCCCCGGATACGCAGTATTTT; CDR3aa: CASSFEAPPDTQYF
j_gene: TRBJ1-3; v_gene: TRBV27; d_gene: .; abundance: .; CDR3nt: TGTGCCAGCAGTAGCAGGTTTGCTGGAAACACCATATATTTT; CDR3aa: CASSSRFAGNTIYF
j_gene: TRBJ2-3; v_gene: TRBV2; d_gene: .; abundance: .; CDR3nt: TGTGCCAGCAGTGAAGCGGTAGCAGATACGCAGTATTTT; CDR3aa: CASSEAVADTQYF
j_gene: TRBJ2-3; v_gene: TRBV5-4; d_gene: TRBD2; abundance: .; CDR3nt: TGTGCCAGCAAAGCCATGGCGGGGGGGGACACAGATACGCAGTATTTT; CDR3aa: CASKAMAGGDTDTQYF
j_gene: TRBJ1-2; v_gene: TRBV28; d_gene: .; abundance: .; CDR3nt: TGTGCCAGCAGTTTATATTATGCGGCGGGCAACTATGGCTACACCTTC; CDR3aa: CASSLYYAAGNYGYTF
j_gene: TRBJ2-1; v_gene: TRBV6-5; d_gene: .; abundance: few; CDR3nt: TGTGCCAGCAGTTATGAGGCGGCAGGGCGCAATGAGCAGTTCTTC; CDR3aa: CASSYEAAGRNEQFF
j_gene: TRBJ2-1; v_gene: TRBV12-5; d_gene: TRBD2; abundance: .; CDR3nt: TGTGCTAGTGGTTTAGGTTTCGGGAGGGCCGAAAATGAGCAGTTCTTC; CDR3aa: CASGLGFGRAENEQFF
j_gene: TRBJ2-1; v_gene: TRBV11-2; d_gene: .; abundance: .; CDR3nt: TGTGCCAGCAGCTTGGGGGGAAGACAGGGAATTGAGCAGTTCTTC; CDR3aa: CASSLGGRQGIEQFF
j_gene: TRBJ1-6; v_gene: TRBV29-1; d_gene: .; abundance: .; CDR3nt: TGCAGCGTTGCACAGGAATATAATTCACCCCTCCACTTT; CDR3aa: CSVAQEYNSPLHF
j_gene: TRBJ2-3; v_gene: TRBV7-8; d_gene: .; abundance: .; CDR3nt: TGTGCCAGCAGCCTCCGCCGGGACTCACCAGTTGCGCAGTATTTT; CDR3aa: CASSLRRDSPVAQYF
j_gene: TRBJ2-7; v_gene: TRBV6-1; d_gene: TRBD1; abundance: .; CDR3nt: TGTGCCAGCAGTGAAGCGACAGGGGGCTTTCACGAGCAGTACTTC; CDR3aa: CASSEATGGFHEQYF
j_gene: TRBJ2-5; v_gene: TRBV10-1; d_gene: TRBD2; abundance: once; CDR3nt: TGCGCCAGCAGTGCGGGGGGGCCGGGAGAGACCCAGTACTTC; CDR3aa: CASSAGGPGETQYF
j_gene: TRBJ2-7; v_gene: TRBV4-1; d_gene: TRBD2; abundance: .; CDR3nt: TGCGCCAGCAGCCCTCACGTAGGACTAGCGGGAGTCGAGCAGTACTTC; CDR3aa: CASSPHVGLAGVEQYF
j_gene: TRBJ1-3; v_gene: TRBV4-2; d_gene: .; abundance: .; CDR3nt: TGTGCCAGCAGCCAAGTCTCAGGAAGCTCTGGAAACACCATATATTTT; CDR3aa: CASSQVSGSSGNTIYF
j_gene: TRBJ2-1; v_gene: TRBV27; d_gene: TRBD2; abundance: .; CDR3nt: TGTGCCAGCAGCCCTTCTAGCGGGGGACGTGCGTATGAGCAGTTCTTC; CDR3aa: CASSPSSGGRAYEQFF
j_gene: TRBJ1-2; v_gene: TRBV5-1; d_gene: TRBD1; abundance: few; CDR3nt: TGCGCCAGCAGCTTGGAAACGACAGGGGTCGGCTACACCTTC; CDR3aa: CASSLETTGVGYTF
j_gene: TRBJ1-1; v_gene: TRBV7-9; d_gene: TRBD1; abundance: .; CDR3nt: TGTGCCAGCAGCCTCGGGACAGGGACCGCTGAAGCTTTCTTT; CDR3aa: CASSLGTGTAEAFF
j_gene: TRBJ1-1; v_gene: TRBV4-3; d_gene: .; abundance: .; CDR3nt: TGCGCCAGCAGCCGGACTCTCGACGCAGGGATCGGGAGCACTGAAGCTTTCTTT; CDR3aa: CASSRTLDAGIGSTEAFF
j_gene: TRBJ1-4; v_gene: TRBV5-1; d_gene: TRBD1; abundance: .; CDR3nt: TGCGCCAGCAGCCCGACAGGGGCGTGGGAAAAACTGTTTTTT; CDR3aa: CASSPTGAWEKLFF